This T cell receptor (beta chain) came from a study of Graves' ophthalmopathy and Graves' hyperthyroidism. V lost 4 bases to trimming and J lost 3 bases; unmatched junction nucleotides: 11. This CDR3 contains 16 residues. The germline V gene has CDR1 MNHEY and CDR2 SVGAGI. Investigators amplified TCR beta CDR3 regions from RNA transcripts. First-round RT-PCR relied on HTBI primers, and a second-round multiplex PCR came next. TCRdb called the multiplex PCR reads again in MiXCR, with one record for every CDR3 protein. The data hold 600,000 to 650,000 distinct CDR3 sequences, with about 20% observed a single time.

What was sequenced was peripheral blood. The receptor's source is a woman aged 18-30 years with stable Graves' hyperthyroidism. Some clones in this sample may be carry-over from other donors' samples. The chain joins TRBV6-5 to TRBJ2-5; 7 nucleotides line up with TRBD2. The CDR3 is CASSFPLPSGEETQYF. The DNA of the CDR3 is TGTGCCAGCAGTTTCCCCCTACCTAGCGGTGAAGAGACCCAGTACTTC.